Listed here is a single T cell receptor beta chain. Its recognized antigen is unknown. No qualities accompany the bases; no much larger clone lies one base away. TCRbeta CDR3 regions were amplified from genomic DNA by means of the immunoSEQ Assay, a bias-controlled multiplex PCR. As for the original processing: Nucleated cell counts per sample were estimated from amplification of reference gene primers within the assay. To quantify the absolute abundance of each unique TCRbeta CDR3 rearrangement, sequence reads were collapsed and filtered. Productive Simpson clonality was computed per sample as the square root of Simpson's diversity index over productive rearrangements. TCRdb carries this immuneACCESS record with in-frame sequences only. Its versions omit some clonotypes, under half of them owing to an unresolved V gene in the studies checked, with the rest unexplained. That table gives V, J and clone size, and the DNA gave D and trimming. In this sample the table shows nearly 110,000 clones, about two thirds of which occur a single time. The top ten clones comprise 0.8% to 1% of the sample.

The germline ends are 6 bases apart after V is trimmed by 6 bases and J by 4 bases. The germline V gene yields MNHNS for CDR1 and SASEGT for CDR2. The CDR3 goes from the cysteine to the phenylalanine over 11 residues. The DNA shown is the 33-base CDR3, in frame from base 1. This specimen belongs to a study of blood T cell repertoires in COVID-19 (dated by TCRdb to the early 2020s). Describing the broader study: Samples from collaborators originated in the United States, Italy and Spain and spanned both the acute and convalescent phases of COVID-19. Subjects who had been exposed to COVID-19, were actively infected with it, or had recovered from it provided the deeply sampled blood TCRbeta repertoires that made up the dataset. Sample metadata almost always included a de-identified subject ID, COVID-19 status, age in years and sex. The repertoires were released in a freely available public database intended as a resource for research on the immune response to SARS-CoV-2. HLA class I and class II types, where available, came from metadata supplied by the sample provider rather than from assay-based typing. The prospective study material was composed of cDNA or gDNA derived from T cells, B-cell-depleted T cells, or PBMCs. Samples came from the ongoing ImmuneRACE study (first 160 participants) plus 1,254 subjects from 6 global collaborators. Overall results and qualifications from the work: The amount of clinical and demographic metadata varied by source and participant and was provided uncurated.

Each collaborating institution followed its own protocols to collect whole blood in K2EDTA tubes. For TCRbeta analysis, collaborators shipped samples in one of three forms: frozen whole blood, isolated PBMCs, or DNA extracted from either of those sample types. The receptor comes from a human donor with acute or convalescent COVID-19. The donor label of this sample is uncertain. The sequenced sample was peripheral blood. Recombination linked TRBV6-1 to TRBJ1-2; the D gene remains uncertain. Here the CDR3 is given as CASSPSYGYTF. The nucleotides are TGTGCCAGCAGCCCCAGCTATGGCTACACCTTC.